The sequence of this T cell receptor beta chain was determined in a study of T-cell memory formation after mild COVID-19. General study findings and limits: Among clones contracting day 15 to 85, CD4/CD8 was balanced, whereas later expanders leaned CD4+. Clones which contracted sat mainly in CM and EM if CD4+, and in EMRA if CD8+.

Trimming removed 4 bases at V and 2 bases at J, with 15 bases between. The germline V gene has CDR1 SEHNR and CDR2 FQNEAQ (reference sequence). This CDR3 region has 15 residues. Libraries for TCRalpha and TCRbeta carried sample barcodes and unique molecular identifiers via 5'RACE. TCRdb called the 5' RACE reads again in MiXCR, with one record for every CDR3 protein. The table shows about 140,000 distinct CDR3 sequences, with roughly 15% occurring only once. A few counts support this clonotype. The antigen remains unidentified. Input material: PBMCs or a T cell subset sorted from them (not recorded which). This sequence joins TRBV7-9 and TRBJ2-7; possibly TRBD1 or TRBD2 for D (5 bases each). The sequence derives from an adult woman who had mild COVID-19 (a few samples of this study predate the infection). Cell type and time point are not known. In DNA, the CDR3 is TGTGCCAGCAGCTCTTCCGGGACCCTCCCCTACGAGCAGTACTTC. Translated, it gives CASSSSGTLPYEQYF.